This TCR beta chain was sequenced during a study of OX40 agonist ivuxolimab in advanced cancers. A word on this clone: Antigen unknown.

Assay used: immunoSEQ multiplex PCR; TCRdb lists only in-frame clones, some missing. The sample shows 37,000 or so clones, around 83% of them seen only once. Study observations and caveats: Relative to CD4+ cells, CD8+ T cells on average had more expanded clones.

The receptor was derived from an adult with an advanced solid tumor such as melanoma, head and neck, liver or kidney cancer. Sequences were derived from CD4+ or CD8+ T cells sorted from blood, sampled in a trial of the OX40 agonist ivuxolimab.

The chain's CDR3 is CASSQERRVRGGPENYGYTF. CDR3 in DNA: TGCGCCAGCAGCCAAGAAAGGCGGGTGAGAGGGGGACCTGAAAACTATGGCTACACCTTC. The chain has TRBV4-3 and TRBJ1-2, with TRBD1 as a possible D gene (6 bases). The V gene's germline CDR1 is LGHNA and CDR2 YSLEER. V dropped 0 bases and J dropped 2 bases, with 25 bases sitting between them. CDR3 length equals 20 residues.